The present T cell receptor (beta chain) was sequenced within a study of PD-1 blockade in classical Hodgkin lymphoma. Using immunoSEQ multiplex PCR, the repertoire was profiled, and TCRdb retains in-frame clones only, with some absent. The table shows fewer than 35,000 clones, with 94% occurring only once. Documented time point: newly diagnosed, previously untreated cHL patient sample. The ends were cut back, 1 base at V and 3 bases at J, with 10 bases in the middle. This CDR3 spans 14 amino acids. Germline values: CDR1 SGHRS, CDR2 YFSETQ. The TCR was taken from a human donor with classical Hodgkin lymphoma. The chain has TRBV5-1 and TRBJ1-1, with D unclear. Sequenced material: peripheral blood mononuclear cells (PBMCs). The CDR3, as DNA: TGCGCCAGCAGCTTGACGGGGAGCTACACTGAAGCTTTCTTT. It is translated as CASSLTGSYTEAFF.